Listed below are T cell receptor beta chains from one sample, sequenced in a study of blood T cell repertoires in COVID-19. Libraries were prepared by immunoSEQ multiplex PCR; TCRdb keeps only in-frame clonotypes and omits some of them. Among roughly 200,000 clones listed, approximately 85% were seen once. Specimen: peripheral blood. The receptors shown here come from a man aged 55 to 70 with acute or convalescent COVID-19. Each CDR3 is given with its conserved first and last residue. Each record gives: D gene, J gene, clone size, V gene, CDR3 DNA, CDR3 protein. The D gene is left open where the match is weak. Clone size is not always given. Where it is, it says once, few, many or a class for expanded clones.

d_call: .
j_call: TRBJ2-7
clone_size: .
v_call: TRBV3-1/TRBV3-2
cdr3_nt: TGTGCCAGCAGCCCTCGGCGGAGCTCCTACGAGCAGTACTTC
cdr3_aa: CASSPRRSSYEQYF

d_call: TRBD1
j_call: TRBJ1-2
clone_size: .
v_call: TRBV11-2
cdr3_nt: TGTGCCAGCAGCTTAGACAGGGGGATCAACTATGGCTACACCTTC
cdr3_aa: CASSLDRGINYGYTF

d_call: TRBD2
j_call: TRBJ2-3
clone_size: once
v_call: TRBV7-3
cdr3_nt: TGTGCCAGCAGTCAATTAGCGGGAGCTGGGCGGGATACGCAGTATTTT
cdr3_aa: CASSQLAGAGRDTQYF

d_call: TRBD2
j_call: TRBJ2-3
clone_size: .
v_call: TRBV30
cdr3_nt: TGTGCCTGGAGTTTGGGAGGGTCGGGCGATACGCAGTATTTT
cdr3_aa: CAWSLGGSGDTQYF

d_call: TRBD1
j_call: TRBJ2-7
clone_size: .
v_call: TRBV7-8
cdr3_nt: TGTGCCAGCAGCTCCACGACAGGGAACCACGAGCAGTACTTC
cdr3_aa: CASSSTTGNHEQYF

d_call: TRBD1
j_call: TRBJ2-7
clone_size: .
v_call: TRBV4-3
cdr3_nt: TGCGCCAGCAGCCAAGATTGGGGACAGGGCTACGAGCAGTACTTC
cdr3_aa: CASSQDWGQGYEQYF

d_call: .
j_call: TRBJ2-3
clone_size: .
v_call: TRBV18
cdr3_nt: TGTGCCAGCTCACAGGGCGGGGGCACAGATACGCAGTATTTT
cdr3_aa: CASSQGGGTDTQYF

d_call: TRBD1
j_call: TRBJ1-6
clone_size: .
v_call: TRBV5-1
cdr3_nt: TGCGCCAGCAGCAAGGGACAGGGCCATTCACCCCTCCACTTT
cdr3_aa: CASSKGQGHSPLHF

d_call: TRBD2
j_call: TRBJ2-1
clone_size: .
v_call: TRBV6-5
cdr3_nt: TGTGCCAGCACCCCGGGGGGCTCCTACAATGAGCAGTTCTTC
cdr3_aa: CASTPGGSYNEQFF

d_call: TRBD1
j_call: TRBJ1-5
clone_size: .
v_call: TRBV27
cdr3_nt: TGTGCCAGCAGGGAAGGGGACAGGAGGGGGGATAGCAATCAGCCCCAGCATTTT
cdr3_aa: CASREGDRRGDSNQPQHF

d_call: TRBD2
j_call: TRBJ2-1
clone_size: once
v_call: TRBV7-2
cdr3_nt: TGTGCCAGCAGCTTTGGACTAGCGGGCCTCAATGAGCAGTTCTTC
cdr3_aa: CASSFGLAGLNEQFF

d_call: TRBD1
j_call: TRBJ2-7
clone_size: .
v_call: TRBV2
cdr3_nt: TGTGCCAGCAGAGTGGGACAGCCATCCTACGAGCAGTACTTC
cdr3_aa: CASRVGQPSYEQYF

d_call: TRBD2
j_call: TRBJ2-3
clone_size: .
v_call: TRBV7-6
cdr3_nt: TGTGCCAGCAGCCCCCTCGCCGGGACTAGCGGGAGGGCAGGCACAGATACGCAGTATTTT
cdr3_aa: CASSPLAGTSGRAGTDTQYF

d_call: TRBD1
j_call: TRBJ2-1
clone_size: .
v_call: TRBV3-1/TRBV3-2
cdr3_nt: TGTGCCAGCAGCCGACAGGGAGCCCCCTACAATGAGCAGTTCTTC
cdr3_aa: CASSRQGAPYNEQFF

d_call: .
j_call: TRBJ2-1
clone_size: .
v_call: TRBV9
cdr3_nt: TGTGCCAGCAGCGCCGTTGGATCCCGACTGTTCTTC
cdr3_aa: CASSAVGSRLFF

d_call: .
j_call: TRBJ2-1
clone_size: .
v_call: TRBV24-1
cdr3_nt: TGTGCCACCAGTGTTACAGGCGGCTCCTACAATGAGCAGTTCTTC
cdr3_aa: CATSVTGGSYNEQFF

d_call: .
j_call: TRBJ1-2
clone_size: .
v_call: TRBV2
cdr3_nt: TGTGCCAGCAGCTCAACAGTAATCTATGGCTACACCTTC
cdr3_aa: CASSSTVIYGYTF

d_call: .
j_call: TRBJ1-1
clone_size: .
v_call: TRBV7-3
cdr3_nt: TGTGCCAGCAGCTTAAACCCGGGCACTGAAGCTTTCTTT
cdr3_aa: CASSLNPGTEAFF

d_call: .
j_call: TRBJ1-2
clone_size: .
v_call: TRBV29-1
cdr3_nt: TGCAGCGTTGATCCGGGAACCTATGGCTACACCTTC
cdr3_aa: CSVDPGTYGYTF

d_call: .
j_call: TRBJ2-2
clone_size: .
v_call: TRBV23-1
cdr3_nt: TGCGCCAGCAGTCAAGAGACACCCCGATCGAACACCGGGGAGCTGTTTTTT
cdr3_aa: CASSQETPRSNTGELFF

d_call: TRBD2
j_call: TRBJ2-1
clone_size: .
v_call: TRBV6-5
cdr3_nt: TGTGCCAGCAGGAAAACCGGGACTAGCAATGAGCAGTTCTTC
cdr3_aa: CASRKTGTSNEQFF

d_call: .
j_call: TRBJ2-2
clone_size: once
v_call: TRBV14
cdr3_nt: TGTGCCAGCAGCCAGCGGTCGAACACCGGGGAGCTGTTTTTT
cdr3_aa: CASSQRSNTGELFF

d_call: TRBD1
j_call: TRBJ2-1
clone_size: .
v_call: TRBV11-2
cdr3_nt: TGTGCCAGCAGCCCTACCGGGACAGGGTCGACGAGCTCCTACAATGAGCAGTTCTTC
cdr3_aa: CASSPTGTGSTSSYNEQFF

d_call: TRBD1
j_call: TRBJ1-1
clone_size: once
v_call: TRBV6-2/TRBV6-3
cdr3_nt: TGTGCCAGCAGTCGACAGGGATCCGGAGGGACTGAAGCTTTCTTT
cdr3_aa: CASSRQGSGGTEAFF

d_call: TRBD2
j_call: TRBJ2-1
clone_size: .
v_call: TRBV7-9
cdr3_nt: TGTGCCAGCAGCCGCGGGTTCGCACTAGCGGGGGAATCATATGAGCAGTTCTTC
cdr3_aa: CASSRGFALAGESYEQFF

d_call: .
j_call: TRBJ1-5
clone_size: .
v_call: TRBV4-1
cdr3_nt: TGCGCCAGCAGCCAAGCCACAACTAGCAATCAGCCCCAGCATTTT
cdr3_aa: CASSQATTSNQPQHF

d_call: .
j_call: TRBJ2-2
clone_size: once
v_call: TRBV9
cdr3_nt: TGTGCCAGCAGCGTAGGAGTCGGGGAGCTGTTTTTT
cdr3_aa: CASSVGVGELFF

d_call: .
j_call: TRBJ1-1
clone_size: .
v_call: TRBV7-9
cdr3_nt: TGTGCCAGCAGCTTAGGTCAGCCAGGCGCCATGAACACTGAAGCTTTCTTT
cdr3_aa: CASSLGQPGAMNTEAFF

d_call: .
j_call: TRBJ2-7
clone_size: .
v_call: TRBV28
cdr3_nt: TGTGCCAGTTTGGACAATTTGTACGAGCAGTACTTC
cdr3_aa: CASLDNLYEQYF

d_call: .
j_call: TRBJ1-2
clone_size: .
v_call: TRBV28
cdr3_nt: TGTGCCAGCACCCAAAGGAGGGGCGCGGCTGGCTACACCTTC
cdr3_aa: CASTQRRGAAGYTF

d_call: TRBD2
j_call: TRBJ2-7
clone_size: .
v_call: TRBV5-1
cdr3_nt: TGCGCCAGCAGCTTGGAGGGACTAGCGGGAGTCGGTGCGCAGTACTTC
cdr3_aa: CASSLEGLAGVGAQYF

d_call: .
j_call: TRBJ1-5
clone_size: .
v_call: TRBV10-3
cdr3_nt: TGTGCCATCAGTGCGGACTTGGACGATCAGCCCCAGCATTTT
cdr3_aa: CAISADLDDQPQHF

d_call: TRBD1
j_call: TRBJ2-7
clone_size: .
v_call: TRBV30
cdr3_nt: TGTGCCTTCGGGACAGGGTCCCACGAGCAGTACTTC
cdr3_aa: CAFGTGSHEQYF

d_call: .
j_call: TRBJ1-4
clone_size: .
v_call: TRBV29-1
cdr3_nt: TGCAGCGTTAAGCCAGGGTCAGCTAATGAAAAACTGTTTTTT
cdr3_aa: CSVKPGSANEKLFF

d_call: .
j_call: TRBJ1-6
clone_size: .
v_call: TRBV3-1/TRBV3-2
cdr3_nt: TGTGCCAGCAGCCAGGGAGGGAAGTCACCCCTCCACTTT
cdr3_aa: CASSQGGKSPLHF

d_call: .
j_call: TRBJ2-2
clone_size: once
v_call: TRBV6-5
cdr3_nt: TGTGCCAGCAGTCGGACAGCGAACACCGGGGAGCTGTTTTTT
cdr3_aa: CASSRTANTGELFF

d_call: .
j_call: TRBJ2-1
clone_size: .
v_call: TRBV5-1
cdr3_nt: TGCGCCAGCAGCTTGGGGCAGGGGACTGAGCAGTTCTTC
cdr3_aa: CASSLGQGTEQFF

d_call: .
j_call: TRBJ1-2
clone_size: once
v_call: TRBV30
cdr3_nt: TGTGCCTGGAGTAGAGGCAGAATACTAAACTATGGCTACACCTTC
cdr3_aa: CAWSRGRILNYGYTF

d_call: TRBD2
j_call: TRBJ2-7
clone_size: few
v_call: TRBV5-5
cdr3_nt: TGTGCCAGCAGTATAGCGGGAGGGAACTACGAGCAGTACTTC
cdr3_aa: CASSIAGGNYEQYF

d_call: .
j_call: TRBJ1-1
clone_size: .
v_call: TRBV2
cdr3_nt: TGTGCCAGCAGGCCCGTAGAACTGTCGAGCCGAGCTTTCTTT
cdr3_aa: CASRPVELSSRAFF

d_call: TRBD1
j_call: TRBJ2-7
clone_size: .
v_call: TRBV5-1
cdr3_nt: TGCGCCAGCAGCTTGGCCAGGGGGCTGTACGAGCAGTACTTC
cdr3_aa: CASSLARGLYEQYF

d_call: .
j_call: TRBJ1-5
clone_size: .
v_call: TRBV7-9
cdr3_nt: TGTGCCAGCAGCTTAGCACAGGGTGCCAATCAGCCCCAGCATTTT
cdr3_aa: CASSLAQGANQPQHF

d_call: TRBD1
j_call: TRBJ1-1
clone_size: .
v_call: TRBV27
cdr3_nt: TGTGCCAGCAAAACTCAGGGGGACACTGAAGCTTTCTTT
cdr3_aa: CASKTQGDTEAFF

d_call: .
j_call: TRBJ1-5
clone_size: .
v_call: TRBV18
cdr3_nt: TGTGCCAGCTCACCACTTGCCAGCGCTCAGCCCCAGCATTTT
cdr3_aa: CASSPLASAQPQHF

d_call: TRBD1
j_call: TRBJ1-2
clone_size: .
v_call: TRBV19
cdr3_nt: TGTGCCAGTCTACCTACAGGGGGTAATGGCTACACCTTC
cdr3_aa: CASLPTGGNGYTF

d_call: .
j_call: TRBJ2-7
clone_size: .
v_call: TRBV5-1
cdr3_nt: TGCGCCAGCAGCTTTGAGGGTTCCTACGAGCAGTACTTC
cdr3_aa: CASSFEGSYEQYF

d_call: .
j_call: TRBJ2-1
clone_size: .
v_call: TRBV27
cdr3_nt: TGTGCCAGCCCCACGGGGGAGCGGTTCTTC
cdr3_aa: CASPTGERFF

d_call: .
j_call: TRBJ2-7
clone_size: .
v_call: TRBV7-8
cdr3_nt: TGTGCCAGCAAGACAGATACCTACGAGCAGTACTTC
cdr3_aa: CASKTDTYEQYF

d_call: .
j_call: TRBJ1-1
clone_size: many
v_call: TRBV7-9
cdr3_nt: TGTGCCAGCAGCTTGGAGGGTCGGAACACTGAAGCTTTCTTT
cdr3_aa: CASSLEGRNTEAFF

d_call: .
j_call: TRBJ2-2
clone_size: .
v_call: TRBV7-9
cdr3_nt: TGTGCCAGCAGACCTCCCGGACTCCGAAACACCGGGGAGCTGTTTTTT
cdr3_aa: CASRPPGLRNTGELFF

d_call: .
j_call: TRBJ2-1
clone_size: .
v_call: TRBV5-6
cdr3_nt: TGTGCCAGCAGCTTGGCCTTGGACTACAACAATGAGCAGTTCTTC
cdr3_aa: CASSLALDYNNEQFF

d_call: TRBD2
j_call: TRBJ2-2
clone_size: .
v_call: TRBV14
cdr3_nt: TGTGCCAGCAGCCAAGAACGACTAGCGGGAGTGGGCGGGGAGCTGTTTTTT
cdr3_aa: CASSQERLAGVGGELFF

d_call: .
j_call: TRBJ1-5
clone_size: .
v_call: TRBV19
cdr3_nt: TGTGCCAGTAAACCCATTATACACACCAATCAGCCCCAGCATTTT
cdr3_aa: CASKPIIHTNQPQHF

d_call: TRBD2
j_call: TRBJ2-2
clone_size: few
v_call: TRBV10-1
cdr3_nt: TGCGCCAGCAGAACGGGAGGGAACACCGGGGAGCTGTTTTTT
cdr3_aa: CASRTGGNTGELFF

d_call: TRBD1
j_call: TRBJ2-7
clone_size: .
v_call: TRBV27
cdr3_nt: TGTGCCAGCAGTCTCCGACAGGGGGACGAGCAGTACTTC
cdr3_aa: CASSLRQGDEQYF